This T cell receptor beta chain appears in the sequencing data of a study of T cells in Graves' hyperthyroidism and ophthalmopathy. Study-wide results and limits: From stable hyperthyroidism, ophthalmopathy was set apart by a 13 V-J model. The blood repertoire included most of the expanded thyroid clonotypes above 0.001.

Duration under 3 months, a NOSPECS grade of at least 4, and a Clinical Activity Score of at least 3 characterized the ophthalmopathy patients. Diagnosis relied on clinical symptoms, serum thyroxine and TRAb, thyroid ultrasound and orbital computed tomography. There are many counts of this clonotype. The target antigen is unknown. Amplified TCR beta CDR3 regions derived from RNA transcripts. Using the HTBI primer set, a first-round RT-PCR was run on the TCR CDR3. In TCRdb, the multiplex PCR reads were re-called with MiXCR into one record per CDR3 protein. The data contain around 600,000 distinct CDR3 sequences, 13% to 15% of them seen just once; the ten biggest clones take up roughly 7.7%. Deletions cut 8 bases from V and 3 bases from J, with 13 bases between. Germline V gives CDR1 LNHDA, CDR2 SQIVND (reference sequence). CDR3 length: 13 amino acids.

V and J are TRBV19 and TRBJ1-1, with a weak D call TRBD1 (6 bases). The receptor's source is a woman under 30 with Graves' ophthalmopathy. Sequencing was done on a sample of blood. The CDR3 nucleotides read TGTGCCAGTTGCGTCCCAGGGGACACTGAAGCTTTCTTT. Amino acids: CASCVPGDTEAFF.